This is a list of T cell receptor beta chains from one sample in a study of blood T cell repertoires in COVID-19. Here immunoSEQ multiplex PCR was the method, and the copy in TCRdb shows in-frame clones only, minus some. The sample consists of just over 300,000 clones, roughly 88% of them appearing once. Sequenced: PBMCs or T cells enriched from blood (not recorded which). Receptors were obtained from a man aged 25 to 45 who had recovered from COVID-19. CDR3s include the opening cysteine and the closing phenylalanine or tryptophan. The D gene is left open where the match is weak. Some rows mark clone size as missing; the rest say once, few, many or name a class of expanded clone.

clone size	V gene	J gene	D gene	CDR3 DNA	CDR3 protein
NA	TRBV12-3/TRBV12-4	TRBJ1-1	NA	TGTGCCAGCACCATCATAGTGAACACTGAAGCTTTCTTT	CASTIIVNTEAFF
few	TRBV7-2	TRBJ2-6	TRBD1	TGTGCCAGCAGCCGTCGACAGGGAGTGTCCCCTGGGGCCAACGTCCTGACTTTC	CASSRRQGVSPGANVLTF
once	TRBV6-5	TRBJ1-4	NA	TGTGCCAGCAGGCGGTCAGGGGAAAAACTGTTTTTT	CASRRSGEKLFF
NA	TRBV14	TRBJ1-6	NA	TGTGCCAGCAGCCTCTCCGATTCACCCCTCCACTTT	CASSLSDSPLHF
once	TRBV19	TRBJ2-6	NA	TGTGCCAGTAGTCTACGGAGGGGCTCTGGGGCCAACGTCCTGACTTTC	CASSLRRGSGANVLTF
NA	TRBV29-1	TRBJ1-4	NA	TGCAGCGTCCACCAGGGTGGGCAAAAACTGTTTTTT	CSVHQGGQKLFF
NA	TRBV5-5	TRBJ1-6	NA	TGTGCCAGCAGCTTGGAGACAGAACCCCTCCACTTT	CASSLETEPLHF
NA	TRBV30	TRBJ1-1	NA	TGTGCCTGGAGTGCGACATACACTGAAGCTTTCTTT	CAWSATYTEAFF
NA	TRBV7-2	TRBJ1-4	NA	TGTGCCAGCAGCCCACAGACAGGCGCAACTAATGAAAAACTGTTTTTT	CASSPQTGATNEKLFF
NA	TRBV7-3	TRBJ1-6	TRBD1	TGTGCCAGCAGCCTCCAGGGGGCTAATTCACCCCTCCACTTT	CASSLQGANSPLHF
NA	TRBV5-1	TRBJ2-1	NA	TGCGCCAGCAGCTTCCTTGGGGGCTCGGACAATGAGCAGTTCTTC	CASSFLGGSDNEQFF
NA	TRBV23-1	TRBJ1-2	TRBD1	TGCGCCAGCAGCCACAGGGGACACTATGGCTACACCTTC	CASSHRGHYGYTF
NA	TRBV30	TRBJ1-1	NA	TGTGCCTGGAGACCGGGGAGGATCGTTGGCACTGAAGCTTTCTTT	CAWRPGRIVGTEAFF
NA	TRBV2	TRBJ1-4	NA	TGTGCCAGTCTCCTCGACAGAACTAATGAAAAACTGTTTTTT	CASLLDRTNEKLFF
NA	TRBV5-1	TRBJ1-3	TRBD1	TGCGCCAGCAGCTACGGACAGGGTCCTGGAAACACCATATATTTT	CASSYGQGPGNTIYF
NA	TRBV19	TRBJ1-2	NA	TGTGCCAGTAGTATAGGTCGGGATGGCTACACCTTC	CASSIGRDGYTF
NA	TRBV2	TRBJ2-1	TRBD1	TGTGCCAGCAGTGTACAGGGGTATGAGCAGTTCTTC	CASSVQGYEQFF
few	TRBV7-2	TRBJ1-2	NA	TGTGCCAGCAGCTTGAACTTTAACTATGGCTACACCTTC	CASSLNFNYGYTF
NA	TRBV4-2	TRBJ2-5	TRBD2	TGTGCCAGCAGCCAAGACGGGGGGGCCCAAGAGACCCAGTACTTC	CASSQDGGAQETQYF
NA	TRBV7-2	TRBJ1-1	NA	TGTGCCAGCAGCTCCACAGGGACCCGGACTGAAGCTTTCTTT	CASSSTGTRTEAFF
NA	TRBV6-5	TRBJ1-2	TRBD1	TGTGCCAGCAGTTCGGACAGGGGGCGAGGTGGCTACACCTTC	CASSSDRGRGGYTF
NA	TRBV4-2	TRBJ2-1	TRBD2	TGTGCCAGCAGCCCTAGCGGGGGGGCTTACAATGAGCAGTTCTTC	CASSPSGGAYNEQFF
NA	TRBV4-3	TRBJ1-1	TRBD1	TGCGCCAGCAGCCAAGATCTACTAGGGACAGCGAACACTGAAGCTTTCTTT	CASSQDLLGTANTEAFF
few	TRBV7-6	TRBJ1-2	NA	TGTGCCAGCAGCGACAAACAGGGCCTTTCAGGGACCTTCAACTATGGCTACACCTTC	CASSDKQGLSGTFNYGYTF
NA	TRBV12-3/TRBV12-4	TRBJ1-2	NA	TGTGCCAGCAGTAATACAGATAATGGAGGCTACACCTTC	CASSNTDNGGYTF
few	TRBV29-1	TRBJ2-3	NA	TGCAGCGTTGAAGATCGGTGGCAGGTTAACACAGATACGCAGTATTTT	CSVEDRWQVNTDTQYF
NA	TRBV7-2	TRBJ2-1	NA	TGTGCCAGCAGCCTAGGCGGGGTCTACAATGAGCAGTTCTTC	CASSLGGVYNEQFF
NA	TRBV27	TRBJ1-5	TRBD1	TGTGCCAGCAGTTTCCGACAGGGGCATGATCAGCCCCAGCATTTT	CASSFRQGHDQPQHF
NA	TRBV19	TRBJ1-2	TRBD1	TGTGCCAGTAGTACCGACAGGGTGAGCTATGGCTACACCTTC	CASSTDRVSYGYTF
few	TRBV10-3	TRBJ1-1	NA	TGTGCCATCAGTGAGTCGCTCCGACATTCCATGAACACTGAAGCTTTCTTT	CAISESLRHSMNTEAFF
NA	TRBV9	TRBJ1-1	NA	TGTGCCAGCAGCGTAGGACAGGCCAACACTGAAGCTTTCTTT	CASSVGQANTEAFF
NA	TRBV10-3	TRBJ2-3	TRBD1	TGTGCCATCAGTCCCGGGACAGGGGATTCAGATACGCAGTATTTT	CAISPGTGDSDTQYF
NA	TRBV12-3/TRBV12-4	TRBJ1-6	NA	TGTGCCAGCAAGGAGGTGGGAAATTCACCCCTCCACTTT	CASKEVGNSPLHF
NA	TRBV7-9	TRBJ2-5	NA	TGTGCCGCCGGGGAGACCCAGTACTTC	CAAGETQYF
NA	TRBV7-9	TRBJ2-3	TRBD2	TGTGCCAGCAGCCCGGGGACTAGCGGGGGGGAGTCTACGCAGTATTTT	CASSPGTSGGESTQYF
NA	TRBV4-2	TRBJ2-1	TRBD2	TGTGCCAGCAGCCAAGCGGGACTAGCGAATGAGCAGTTCTTC	CASSQAGLANEQFF
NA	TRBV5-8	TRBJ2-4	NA	TGTGCCAGCAGCCGTGGAGACCATCAGTACTTC	CASSRGDHQYF
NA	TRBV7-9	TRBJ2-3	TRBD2	TGTGCCAGCAGCTACCGACTAGCGCTGAGCACAGATACGCAGTATTTT	CASSYRLALSTDTQYF
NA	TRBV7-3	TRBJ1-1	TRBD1	TGTGCCAGCAGCCCCAGACAGGGGGCCTCAGCTTTCTTT	CASSPRQGASAFF
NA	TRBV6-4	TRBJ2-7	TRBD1	TGTGCCAGAGGGGGACAGGGGGCGGGCGAGCAGTACTTC	CARGGQGAGEQYF
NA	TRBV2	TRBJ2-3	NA	TGTGCCAGCAGTGAAACTAGCGATACGCAGTATTTT	CASSETSDTQYF
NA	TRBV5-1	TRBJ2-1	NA	TGCGCCAGCAGGTATTTAGGGGGACCCTCCTACAATGAGCAGTTCTTC	CASRYLGGPSYNEQFF
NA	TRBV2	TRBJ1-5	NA	TGTGCCAGCAGGACGGACAACAATCAGCCCCAGCATTTT	CASRTDNNQPQHF
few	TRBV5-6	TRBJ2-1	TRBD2	TGTGCCAGCAGCAAGGGACTAGCTCCGGTCAATGAGCAGTTCTTC	CASSKGLAPVNEQFF
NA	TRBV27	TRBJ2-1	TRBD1	TGTGCCAGCAGTTTAGACAGGGGACCCTACAATGAGCAGTTCTTC	CASSLDRGPYNEQFF
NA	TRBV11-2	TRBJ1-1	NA	TGTGCCAGCAGCCAGATGGGAGAGAAAGCTTTCTTT	CASSQMGEKAFF
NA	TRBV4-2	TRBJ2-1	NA	TGTGCCAGCAGCCAAGATGAGGGCGTATACAATGAGCAGTTCTTC	CASSQDEGVYNEQFF
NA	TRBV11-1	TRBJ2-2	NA	TGTGCCAGCAGCCTAGACAGGCTTAACACCGGGGAGCTGTTTTTT	CASSLDRLNTGELFF
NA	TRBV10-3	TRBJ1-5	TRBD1	TGTGCCATCAGCGGACAGGGCCCCGGGAGCAATCAGCCCCAGCATTTT	CAISGQGPGSNQPQHF
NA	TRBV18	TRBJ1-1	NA	TGTGCCAGCTCACCAAGGGGAGGGACTGAAGCTTTCTTT	CASSPRGGTEAFF
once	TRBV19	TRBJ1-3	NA	TGTGCCAGTAGGAAGGGGGAGGGGCGGACCTCTGGAAACACCATATATTTT	CASRKGEGRTSGNTIYF
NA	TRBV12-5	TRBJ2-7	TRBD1	TGTGCTAGTGCTTTGACAGGGGTGTACGAGCAGTACTTC	CASALTGVYEQYF